This TCR beta chain was identified during a study of control samples from healthy donors and cancer patients. Generated by immunoSEQ multiplex PCR, the TCRdb table keeps only in-frame clones and is missing some. This sample carries some 74,000 clones, around nine tenths of them seen once, and the ten largest clones take around 5.4%. Germline V gene data show CDR1 as LNHDA and CDR2 as SQIVND (reference sequence). The trim removed 6 bases at V and 7 bases at J, leaving 8 bases unmatched. The CDR3 sequence is 13 residues long. Material: blood. The clonotype was recovered from a woman aged 50 to 60 in good health. V is TRBV19 and J is TRBJ2-7, with TRBD1 matching over 8 bases. The CDR3 loop reads CASRRQGAGEQYF. The CDR3 DNA sequence: TGTGCCAGTAGAAGGCAGGGGGCCGGGGAGCAGTACTTC.